This TCR beta chain was obtained from a study of T cells after yellow fever vaccination. Whole-study results and caveats: Subsequent to the booster, the majority of primary-vaccination clones reappeared (96% CD4, approximately 90% CD8). A limited proportion of clonotypes was detected within both the CD4 and CD8 compartments.

About this clonotype itself: Its antigen is still unknown.

The study made its TCR cDNA through 5'RACE template switching. That step introduced a universal primer site along with UMIs. One entry per CDR3 protein results from TCRdb running MiXCR on the 5' RACE reads. This repertoire shows some 560,000 distinct CDR3 sequences, 15% to 20% found once; its top ten account for around an eighth. This sequence originates from a man aged 25-40 years who received the YFV17D yellow fever vaccine. This material consisted of PBMCs, taken 15 days after the yellow fever booster vaccination.

CDR3 loop: CASSLYRDPPGETQYF. CDR3 in DNA: TGTGCCAGCAGCTTATATCGGGATCCACCCGGAGAGACCCAGTACTTC. V usage is TRBV11-2 and J usage is TRBJ2-5, with a possible D match to TRBD2 (5 bases). This CDR3 contains 16 residues. Between the trimmed V and J ends, which lost 2 bases and 4 bases, there was a span of 17 bases. Germline loops: CDR1 SGHAT, CDR2 FQNNGV.